The clone carrying this TCR beta chain was seen a few times. Antigen: not known. Sorted populations all exceeded 95% purity. The data stem from a study of beta chain features in type 1 diabetes. Findings of the study overall: Moderate yet significant TCRB CDR3 shortening was seen in Type 1 diabetes patients in all four CD4+ subsets.

cDNA synthesis used the whole RNA isolate, giving expressed TCRB sequences. Data came from immunoSEQ multiplex PCR; TCRdb stores just in-frame clones and leaves some out. The sample lists a few hundred thousand clones, roughly 13% occurring once. The sequence came from a man under 40 with type 1 diabetes. Sequencing was performed on naive CD4+ T cells from blood.

CDR3 sequence reads: CASSEGSTNEKLFF. CDR3 bases: TGCGCCAGCAGCGAGGGATCAACTAATGAAAAACTGTTTTTT. The V call is TRBV5-1, the J call TRBJ1-4; D gene ambiguous. CDR1 is SGHRS and CDR2 is YFSETQ in the germline V gene. V shed 4 bases and J shed 0 bases, with 7 bases lying between them. The CDR3 extends over 14 amino acids.